These 15 T cell receptor beta chains originate from one sample sequenced in a study of cytomegalovirus exposure and HLA in healthy donors. Sequencing used immunoSEQ multiplex PCR; TCRdb keeps in-frame clones, though not all of them. Of 200,000 or so clones detected, around 90% appear once; the ten largest clones hold 2.9%. Sample: PBMCs. The receptor set was obtained from a woman aged 18-29 years in good health and CMV-seronegative.

V gene TRBV9 combines with J gene TRBJ2-7, with 9 bases that match TRBD2. V was clipped by 0 bases and J by 6 bases; unmatched bases: 7. The germline CDR1 and CDR2 sequences are SGDLS and YYNGEE. The CDR3 sequence is 15 residues long. The CDR3 nucleotides read TGTGCCAGCAGCGTAGGCGCTAGCGGGAAAAGCGAGCAGTACTTC. Protein product: CASSVGASGKSEQYF.

V usage is TRBV29-1 and J usage is TRBJ2-6; maybe TRBD1 (6 bases). The V end lost 7 bases, the J end lost 1 base, and 8 bases lay between the germline ends. CDR3 length equals 13 residues. Germline V CDR1 and CDR2: SQVTM, ANQGSEA. CDR3 DNA: TGCAGCGCTCAGGGGTCTGGGGCCAACGTCCTGACTTTC. Translating gives CSAQGSGANVLTF.

This chain uses TRBV5-4 with TRBJ1-1, with D possibly being TRBD1 (6 bases). V lost 4 bases and J lost 4, with 17 bases in between. CDR1 is SGHNT, CDR2 YYREEE, per germline (reference sequence). The length of the CDR3 is 15 residues. CDR3 region: CASSPTTGRTTEAFF. As DNA, the CDR3 is TGTGCCAGCAGCCCCACTACAGGGCGGACCACTGAAGCTTTCTTT.

The chain combines TRBV19 with TRBJ2-7; possibly TRBD2 for D (6 bases). V lost 9 bases, J lost 6 bases, and 12 bases lay in between. Germline V gene lookup returns CDR1 LNHDA and CDR2 SQIVND (reference sequence). The CDR3 sequence is 11 residues long. CDR3 nucleotide sequence: TGTGCCAGCGGGGACTTTCCCGAGCAGTACTTC. Its protein product is CASGDFPEQYF.

The table lists this clone with a count of one. The rearrangement links TRBV27 to TRBJ2-7; maybe TRBD2 (6 bases). This CDR3 has 15 amino acids. Germline V gene sequence: CDR1 MNHEY, CDR2 SMNVEV (reference sequence). Between the trimmed V and J ends, which lost 7 bases and 0 bases, there was a span of 16 bases. CDR3 in DNA: TGTGCCAGCAAATTAGCGGAAACACCCTCCTACGAGCAGTACTTC. This codes for CASKLAETPSYEQYF.

The J gene is TRBJ2-5, the V gene TRBV27; 7 nucleotides match TRBD1. The CDR3 has 14 amino acids. V was pared by 5 bases and J by 4 bases, with 7 bases of the junction left unmatched. The germline V gene has CDR1 MNHEY and CDR2 SMNVEV (reference sequence). CDR3 coding DNA: TGTGCCAGCAGTACGCACAGGGGATTAGAGACCCAGTACTTC. Protein sequence: CASSTHRGLETQYF.

The chain joins TRBV30 to TRBJ2-1; no firm D call. V was clipped by 0 bases and J by 12 bases, with 9 bases between them. The length of the CDR3 is 11 residues. Germline CDR1 and CDR2: GTSNPN and SVGIG (reference sequence). The CDR3 DNA reads as TGTGCCTGGAGTGTAAGCATCGCGCAGTTCTTC. Its translation is CAWSVSIAQFF.

The J gene is TRBJ2-7, the V gene TRBV2, with unresolved D. Between the trimmed V and J ends, which lost 2 bases and 0 bases, there was a span of 5 bases. Germline V gene sequence: CDR1 SNHLY, CDR2 FYNNEI. The length of the CDR3 is 13 residues. The CDR3 is CASSEWASYEQYF. The CDR3, as DNA: TGTGCCAGCAGTGAATGGGCCTCCTACGAGCAGTACTTC.

The rearrangement uses TRBV2 and TRBJ2-7; 8 bases align to TRBD2. Germline V gene sequence: CDR1 SNHLY, CDR2 FYNNEI. This CDR3 is 17 amino acids long. With 3 bases clipped from V and 4 bases from J, the junction kept 14 bases outside the gene matches. The CDR3: CASSDIAGRASTYEQYF. The CDR3 DNA reads as TGTGCCAGCAGTGACATAGCGGGGAGGGCCTCAACTTACGAGCAGTACTTC.

This clone was seen only once. The chain carries TRBV19 and TRBJ2-2, with 8 bases aligning to TRBD1. Unmatched junction bases numbered 6, after V lost 5 bases and J lost 7 bases. CDR1 is LNHDA and CDR2 is SQIVND in the germline V gene (reference sequence). The CDR3 is made up of 14 amino acids. The CDR3 DNA reads TGTGCCAGTAGTGAGACAGGGGCGAACGGGGAGCTGTTTTTT. This gives the protein CASSETGANGELFF.

The J gene is TRBJ2-3, the V gene TRBV6-1; 11 nucleotides line up with TRBD2. Germline V gene data show CDR1 as MNHNS and CDR2 as SASEGT. The CDR3 covers 15 residues. The junction had 2 bases not matched to a gene; V was cut back by 4 bases and J by 2 bases. The CDR3 loop is CASSGGLAATDTQYF. The CDR3 DNA is TGTGCCAGCAGTGGGGGACTAGCGGCCACAGATACGCAGTATTTT.

The chain joins TRBV6-5 to TRBJ1-3; 7 bases are shared with TRBD1. The trim removed 11 bases at V and 8 bases at J, leaving 6 bases unmatched. Germline lookup yields CDR1 MNHEY and CDR2 SVGAGI. This CDR3 has 11 residues. CDR3 loop: CARPRGDTIYF. The CDR3 coding sequence is TGTGCCCGCCCCAGGGGGGACACCATATATTTT.

V is TRBV28 and J is TRBJ1-2, with D tentatively TRBD1 (6 bases). V lost 5 bases and J lost 5, with 9 bases in between. This CDR3 comprises 12 residues. Germline CDR1 is MDHEN and CDR2 is SYDVKM. CDR3: CASSTQGYGYTF. The CDR3 DNA reads TGTGCCAGCAGTACACAGGGTTATGGCTACACCTTC.

V and J are TRBV27 and TRBJ2-1, with a possible D match to TRBD2 (6 bases). The CDR3 length is 14 residues. The germline V gene encodes CDR1 MNHEY and CDR2 SMNVEV (reference sequence). The germline V and J ends were trimmed by 7 bases and 5 bases, with 15 bases remaining between them. CDR3 amino acids: CASTHLWGDNEQFF. In DNA form, the CDR3 reads TGTGCCAGCACCCACCTCTGGGGGGACAATGAGCAGTTCTTC.

V gene TRBV5-5 combines with J gene TRBJ1-2; 7 nucleotides align to TRBD1. The CDR3 totals 15 residues. The ends lost 0 bases at V and 3 bases at J; junction bases unmatched: 5. Germline-derived CDR1 and CDR2 are SGHKS and YYEKEE (reference sequence). CDR3 amino acids: CASSLEWTGHYGYTF. The CDR3 nucleotides read TGTGCCAGCAGCTTGGAATGGACAGGCCACTATGGCTACACCTTC. The whole variable domain, remainder taken from reference TRBV5-5 and TRBJ1-2, is DAGVTQSPTHLIKTRGQQVTLRCSPISGHKSVSWYQQVLGQGPQFIFQYYEKEERGRGNFPDRFSARQFPNYSSELNVNALLLGDSALYLCASSLEWTGHYGYTFGSGTRLTVV.